This T cell receptor (beta chain) was obtained from a study of cytomegalovirus exposure and HLA in healthy donors. Study-level points and caveats: On later analysis, the bulk of CMV-associated TCR beta chains appeared to be HLA-restricted.

For this clone: Its antigen is still unknown.

PCR employed 60 Vbeta and 13 Jbeta primers. Authors' data handling: It was a later analysis that counted some 80 million unique TCR beta chains, of which around 11 million were shared. Profiling relied on immunoSEQ multiplex PCR, and the TCRdb table lists in-frame clones only, not all of them. V and J calls and clone size are copied from that table; D and trimming were computed from the DNA. The sample yields about 76,000 clones, 65% to 75% seen once. Sampled while nominally healthy, donors likely had unrecorded immune exposures. J lost 3 bases, V lost 0 bases, and 3 bases had no gene match. The CDR3 totals 15 residues. Germline values: CDR1 SGDLS, CDR2 YYNGEE.

Sequencing input: PBMCs. The chain uses TRBV9 and TRBJ2-1, with TRBD1 identical over 7 bases. The receptor was derived from a woman in her thirties or forties in good health and CMV-seropositive. Here the CDR3 reads CASSVDRGVYNEQFF. The DNA for the CDR3 is TGTGCCAGCAGCGTAGACAGGGGAGTCTACAATGAGCAGTTCTTC.